The source of this T cell receptor (beta chain) is a study of CD8+ T cells in alopecia areata. Germline V gene sequence: CDR1 SEHNR, CDR2 FQNEAQ (reference sequence). With 6 bases removed from V and 5 bases from J, the gap between germline ends came to 10 bases. CDR3 length equals 12 residues. Concerning this clone: This sample also contains other DNA sequences that code for the same CDR3.

Sequencing used cDNA as its template, made by extracting RNA and reverse transcribing it. Repertoires were generated with immunoSEQ multiplex PCR, while TCRdb's copy carries only in-frame clones and drops some. Of roughly 200,000 clones listed, approximately 53% are singletons. This sample's treatment: oral pan-JAK inhibitor, 5-10 mg twice daily. The specimen was CD8+ T cells sorted from blood, collected at week 24, from a patient treated with tofacitinib. The clonotype originates from a human donor with alopecia areata. This chain joins TRBV7-9 and TRBJ2-5; D gene ambiguous. CDR3 sequence (DNA): TGTGCCAGCAGTTTGGCGCTTGAGACCCAGTACTTC. Encoded protein: CASSLALETQYF.